These 12 T cell receptor beta chains were all obtained from the same sample, sequenced in a study of cytotoxic CD8 clonotypes in ibrutinib-treated CLL. Assay: immunoSEQ multiplex PCR; the TCRdb copy retains only in-frame clones and omits some. The sample carries about 140,000 clones, approximately 90% recorded once. The material was PBMCs, obtained after 12 months of ibrutinib treatment. The origin of the receptors is a human donor with chronic lymphocytic leukemia.

The chain is built from TRBV28 and TRBJ2-5; TRBD2 agrees at 12 bases. This CDR3 comprises 16 residues. Per the germline V gene, CDR1 is MDHEN and CDR2 is SYDVKM. V shed 4 bases and J 4 bases; nucleotides not matched to a gene: 7. CDR3 amino acids: CASSWSLAGGGETQYF. The DNA for the CDR3 is TGTGCCAGCAGTTGGTCTCTAGCGGGAGGGGGAGAGACCCAGTACTTC.

V gene TRBV6-1 combines with J gene TRBJ2-7; TRBD2 aligns across 7 bases. Germline V gene sequence: CDR1 MNHNS, CDR2 SASEGT. CDR3 length: 14 amino acids. Unmatched junction bases numbered 8, after V lost 8 bases and J lost 1 base. This CDR3 reads CASHSGSLSYEQYF. CDR3 coding DNA: TGTGCCAGCCATAGCGGGTCCCTTTCCTACGAGCAGTACTTC.

The gene calls are TRBV18 and TRBJ2-4; D remains unclear. CDR1 and CDR2 from the germline V gene are KGHSH and LQKENI. This CDR3 is built from 18 residues. V lost 1 base and J lost 0, with 16 bases in between. CDR3 nucleotides: TGTGCCAGCTCACCACTGATTGTCGTCGGTGAAGCCAAAAACATTCAGTACTTC. Its translation: CASSPLIVVGEAKNIQYF.

The rearrangement links TRBV27 to TRBJ1-3; 10 nucleotides agree with TRBD1. This CDR3 region has 15 residues. Germline lookup yields CDR1 MNHEY and CDR2 SMNVEV (reference sequence). J lost 4 bases, V lost 8 bases, and 8 bases had no gene match. The CDR3 coding sequence is TGTGCCAGCCGAATGGGGACAGGGGCCGGAAACACCATATATTTT. Protein product: CASRMGTGAGNTIYF.

The gene calls are TRBV2 and TRBJ1-3; D gene unclear. Germline CDR1 is SNHLY and CDR2 is FYNNEI. This CDR3 region has 16 residues. Trimming took 8 bases from V and 0 from J, leaving 17 bases between them. This chain's CDR3 is CASAREGGNSGNTIYF. The CDR3 DNA reads as TGTGCCAGCGCCCGAGAGGGCGGTAACTCTGGAAACACCATATATTTT.

The V and J genes are TRBV7-6 and TRBJ2-7, with D possibly being TRBD2 (6 bases). CDR3 length: 14 residues. Trimming took off 5 bases at V and 2 bases at J, with 13 bases between the two ends. The V gene's germline CDR1 is SGHVS and CDR2 FNYEAQ. The CDR3 loop reads CASSERDLTYEQYF. The CDR3, as DNA: TGTGCCAGCAGCGAACGGGACTTGACCTACGAGCAGTACTTC.

The rearrangement joins TRBV10-3 to TRBJ2-7; D might be TRBD2 (5 bases). The length of the CDR3 is 14 residues. The germline V gene has CDR1 ENHRY and CDR2 SYGVKD. Trimming removed 5 bases at V and 3 bases at J, with 14 bases between. In DNA, the CDR3 is TGTGCCATCAGTCCGACTACCCGGGTCTACGAGCAGTACTTC. It encodes CAISPTTRVYEQYF.

This clone was recorded only once. J is TRBJ2-1 and V is TRBV2; 12 bases line up with TRBD2. The trim removed 4 bases at V and 3 bases at J, leaving 4 bases unmatched. This CDR3 is 16 amino acids long. Germline V gene sequence: CDR1 SNHLY, CDR2 FYNNEI. In DNA, the CDR3 is TGTGCCAGCAGTGGGACTAGCGGGAATCTCTACAATGAGCAGTTCTTC. It encodes CASSGTSGNLYNEQFF.

The rearrangement links TRBV28 to TRBJ2-3; D unclear. The CDR3 has 14 residues. From germline, CDR1 is MDHEN and CDR2 SYDVKM. Between the trimmed V and J ends, which lost 11 bases and 2 bases, there was a span of 17 bases. CDR3 sequence: CAGAFRALTDTQYF. The CDR3 bases are TGTGCCGGAGCTTTCCGGGCCCTCACAGATACGCAGTATTTT.

The chain carries TRBV5-1 and TRBJ2-6; the match to TRBD1 covers 8 bases. This CDR3 is built from 15 residues. The germline CDR1 and CDR2 sequences are SGHRS and YFSETQ. Trimming cost V 4 bases and J 2 bases; bases outside gene matches: 2. The CDR3 is CASSLGQAGANVLTF. CDR3 sequence (DNA): TGCGCCAGCAGCCTGGGACAGGCTGGGGCCAACGTCCTGACTTTC.

The rearrangement uses TRBV2 and TRBJ2-7; no firm D call. The V end lost 5 bases, the J end lost 2 bases, and 4 bases lay between the germline ends. In germline, CDR1 is SNHLY, CDR2 FYNNEI. The CDR3 runs 11 residues. In DNA form, the CDR3 reads TGTGCCAGCAGTTATGCCTACGAGCAGTACTTC. Translation: CASSYAYEQYF.

V is TRBV5-5 and J is TRBJ1-2; a possible D gene is TRBD1 (6 bases). The V gene's germline CDR1 is SGHKS and CDR2 YYEKEE (reference sequence). CDR3 length: 14 residues. The ends were cut back, 0 bases at V and 8 bases at J, with 14 bases in the middle. The CDR3 here is CASSLGTELGGYTF. DNA for the CDR3: TGTGCCAGCAGCTTGGGGACAGAGCTTGGAGGCTACACCTTC.